This T cell receptor (beta chain) stems from a study of shared clonotypes between healthy human individuals. Overall study results and limits: Blood was the sole source, and tissue repertoires probably differ.

Healthy and HIV-negative, the adult donors had no recent acute infections or vaccinations. Produced via immunoSEQ multiplex PCR; TCRdb's table is partial and in-frame only. The sample gives under 1,100,000 clones, around 76% of which show up once; about 1.4% is in the top ten. This CDR3 comprises 14 residues. Trimming took 5 bases from V and 0 from J, leaving 10 bases between them. Germline V gene lookup returns CDR1 SEHNR and CDR2 FQNEAQ (reference sequence). Concerning this clone itself: Its antigen is currently unknown.

The clonotype was recovered from a man between 18 and 35 years old in good health. Sequenced sample: memory CD4+ T cells sorted from blood. Regarding subset: CD45RA-negative fraction. The chain couples TRBV7-9 to TRBJ1-1; the D is unclear. CDR3 in amino acids: CASSPRVLNTEAFF. The CDR3 region has the DNA TGTGCCAGCAGCCCCAGAGTTCTGAACACTGAAGCTTTCTTT.